This TCR beta chain was sequenced for a study of tumor-infiltrating lymphocytes in primary liver carcinoma (dated by TCRdb to 2016 to 2017). Broadly, across the study: Of the five patients (three men and two women, aged 30 to 69 years), four had hepatocellular carcinoma and one had combined HCC and intrahepatic cholangiocarcinoma. The five patients had tumors staged T1-T3 N0M0, with maximum diameters ranging from roughly 4.2 to 11 cm. Each sample produced roughly 3.5 to 7.13 million productive TCRbeta reads, and read depth showed no significant difference between tissue types. Across five regions of each liver tumor, along with adjacent normal tissue and blood, the study brought together TCRbeta repertoire sequencing, expression microarrays and whole-exome sequencing. A total of roughly 35 specimens from 5 patients underwent TCRbeta repertoire sequencing, comprising 25 or so tumor regions, 5 adjacent noncancerous liver tissues and 5 peripheral blood samples. The roughly 25 tumor region samples were profiled with Agilent mRNA microarrays so that TCRbeta repertoire diversity could be related to the local molecular phenotype. Repertoires from technical replicates were highly reproducible, with mean shared-clone rates roughly 0.86 and correlation coefficients above 0.95. General conclusions and limits of the study: Just about 7.5-24% of top clones turned up in all five regions of a tumor, which suggests spatial heterogeneity among tumor-infiltrating T cells. Compared with blood, tumors had a significantly larger share of the repertoire taken up by the top 250 clones (p = 0.039). Since the samples were bulk and unsorted, there was no way to compare CD4+ and CD8+ T cell repertoires. Repertoire overlap was found to be higher between tumor regions (mean roughly 36%) than between tumor-adjacent (around 17%) or tumor-blood (about 14%) pairs, consistent with antigen-driven expansion. Because sequencing covered only the TCR beta chain and unpaired alpha chains were not captured, true repertoire diversity is likely underestimated. With just a few patients in the study, the authors point out that the findings should be validated in a larger study.

Without any cell sorting, total RNA and DNA were co-extracted from 20-30 mg of bulk tissue using the AllPrep DNA/RNA mini kit. Between November 2015 and March 2016, 4 or 5 patients in China with histopathologically diagnosed primary liver carcinoma had their tumors surgically resected. At the time of sampling, the patients had chronic HBV infection and had not received any treatment. Each tumor was sampled at five spatially separated regions: the superior, inferior, left-lateral and right-lateral poles and the tumor centre. More than 80% viable tumor cells were found by histology in every tumor sample. Fresh tumor and adjacent tissue pieces were bisected, with one half stored in RNAlater at -80 degrees C and the other half sent for histology. Concerning this clonotype: It has no known antigen specificity. The final CDR3 position lacks the conserved phenylalanine or tryptophan, pointing to a likely read error.

TCRbeta-specific cDNA was reverse-transcribed from 500 ng total RNA using a constant-region primer and ProtoScript II reverse transcriptase. TCRbeta libraries were built with three nested multiplex PCR rounds, a slightly modified ARM-PCR procedure. Each of the first two PCR rounds ran for approximately 10 cycles using multiplex TRBV1-TRBV30 forward primers together with a Cbeta reverse primer. Sample barcodes and Illumina adapters were added in a final 25-cycle PCR with Deep VentR polymerase. Before sequencing, amplicons between 200 and 500 bp were purified from gel using a QIAquick gel extraction kit. An Illumina HiSeq 2500 was used to sequence the TCRbeta amplicons, generating 250-bp paired-end reads. The authors processed their data as follows. Trimmomatic v0.33 was used to quality-trim the reads, and FLASH v1.2.11 was used to merge paired reads so that full CDR3 sequences could be recovered. MiGEC v1.2.1b assigned V, D and J germline segments to the rearranged TCRbeta sequences. VDJtools v1.0.0 computed clonotype statistics and Shannon-Wiener diversity indices. Except for diversity analysis, only the 250 most abundant clonotypes of each sample were used in subsequent analyses to reduce sampling bias. In TCRdb, the public reads were trimmed at Q25 with fastp and aligned with MiXCR, with productive beta chains retained. Rows merge per CDR3 protein into single entries with the most common DNA and genes. The V and J calls reflect TCRdb's pipeline rather than the authors' work. The sample profile shows some 180,000 distinct CDR3 sequences; approximately 80% of them were found once. The leading ten clones occupy around a sixth of the sample.

The CDR3 comprises 15 residues, both ends counted. The DNA shown is the 45-base CDR3, in frame from base 1. The germline V gene provides CDR1 SGHAT and CDR2 FQNNGV. The sequence came from a man aged 40-50 years with primary liver carcinoma and hepatitis B virus infection. The specimen sequenced was tumor tissue from primary liver carcinoma. This chain joins TRBV11-2 to TRBJ2-4; the D gene assignment is ambiguous. The bases are TGCGCCAGCACCACTTCGGCGGTAGCCGAAAACATTCAGTACCTC. Its amino acids are CASTTSAVAENIQYL.